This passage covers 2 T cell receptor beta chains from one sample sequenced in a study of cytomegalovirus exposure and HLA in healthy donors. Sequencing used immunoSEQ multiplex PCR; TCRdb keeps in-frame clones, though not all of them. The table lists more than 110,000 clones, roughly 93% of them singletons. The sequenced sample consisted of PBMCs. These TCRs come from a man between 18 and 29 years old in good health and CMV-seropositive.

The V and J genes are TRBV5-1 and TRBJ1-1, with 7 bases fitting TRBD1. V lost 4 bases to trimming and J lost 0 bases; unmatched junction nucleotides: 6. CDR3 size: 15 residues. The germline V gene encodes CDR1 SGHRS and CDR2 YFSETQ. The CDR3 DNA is TGCGCCAGCAGCGTCCAGGGACAGATGAACACTGAAGCTTTCTTT. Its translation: CASSVQGQMNTEAFF. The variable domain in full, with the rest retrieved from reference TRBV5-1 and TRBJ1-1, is KAGVTQTPRYLIKTRGQQVTLSCSPISGHRSVSWYQQTPGQGLQFLFEYFSETQRNKGNFPGRFSGRQFSNSRSEMNVSTLELGDSALYLCASSVQGQMNTEAFFGQGTRLTVV.

This CDR3 reads CASTTSGASTDTQYF. The CDR3 region has the DNA TGTGCCAGCACCACTAGCGGGGCGAGCACAGATACGCAGTATTTT. The chain links TRBV28 to TRBJ2-3; 10 bases map to TRBD2. V dropped 7 bases and J dropped 0; count of bases not matched to a gene: 4. The CDR3 loop spans 15 amino acids. From germline, CDR1 is MDHEN and CDR2 SYDVKM.